These 18 T cell receptor beta chains share one sample of origin, sequenced in a study of control samples from healthy donors and cancer patients. Sequenced by immunoSEQ multiplex PCR; TCRdb stores in-frame clones only, minus some. Of around 180,000 clones listed, 90% to 95% are singletons. Material: blood. Source of these receptors: a woman under 30 in good health.

In its sample, this clone was seen a few times. The chain joins TRBV7-8 to TRBJ2-7; D gene ambiguous. This CDR3 has 12 residues. The germline V and J ends were trimmed by 1 base and 6 bases, with 7 bases remaining between them. The germline gives CDR1 SGHVS, CDR2 FQNEAQ. CDR3 protein: CASSLVGPEQYF. CDR3 sequence (DNA): TGTGCCAGCAGCTTAGTCGGCCCCGAGCAGTACTTC.

Only one count was recorded for this clone. J is TRBJ1-2 and V is TRBV15; perhaps TRBD1 as D (6 bases). V dropped 0 bases and J dropped 4 bases, with 12 bases sitting between them. Germline loops: CDR1 LNHNV, CDR2 YYDKDF (reference sequence). The CDR3 is 15 amino acids. CDR3 sequence reads: CATSRDLGGAYGYTF. The CDR3 DNA follows: TGTGCCACCAGCAGAGATCTGGGGGGCGCCTATGGCTACACCTTC.

The chain has TRBV7-2 and TRBJ2-1, with 10 positions matching TRBD1. V dropped 4 bases and J dropped 2; count of bases not matched to a gene: 2. The germline V gene has CDR1 SGHTA and CDR2 FQGNSA. The CDR3 loop spans 15 amino acids. The CDR3 coding sequence is TGTGCCAGCAGCTCGGACAGGGGGACCTACAATGAGCAGTTCTTC. Translation: CASSSDRGTYNEQFF. The entire variable domain, with the rest obtained from reference TRBV7-2 and TRBJ2-1, is as follows: GAGVSQSPSNKVTEKGKDVELRCDPISGHTALYWYRQSLGQGLEFLIYFQGNSAPDKSGLPSDRFSAERTGGSVSTLTIQRTQQEDSAVYLCASSSDRGTYNEQFFGPGTRLTVL.

The CDR3 here is CASSLVGETQYF. CDR3 bases: TGTGCCAGCAGCTTGGTCGGTGAGACCCAGTACTTC. The chain couples TRBV5-6 to TRBJ2-5; D not resolved. The CDR3 consists of 12 residues. Germline V gives CDR1 SGHDT, CDR2 YYEEEE. Trimming pared 0 bases from V and 5 bases from J, leaving 5 bases between.

The chain carries TRBV15 and TRBJ1-2; 7 positions match TRBD1. This CDR3 has 14 residues. Trimming at V came to 5 bases and at J to 2 bases, leaving 5 bases not matched to a gene. CDR1 is LNHNV and CDR2 is YYDKDF in the germline V gene (reference sequence). The chain's CDR3 is CATSPTGVNYGYTF. The CDR3 nucleotides read TGTGCCACCAGCCCAACAGGGGTGAACTATGGCTACACCTTC.

This clone appeared a few times. The chain couples TRBV27 to TRBJ2-3; 11 bases map to TRBD2. Germline V gene lookup returns CDR1 MNHEY and CDR2 SMNVEV (reference sequence). V shed 5 bases, J shed 3 bases, and the junction held 10 bases outside the gene matches. This CDR3 has 17 amino acids. The CDR3 coding sequence is TGTGCCAGCAGTCGCGAGATAGCGGGAGGGGGGACAGATACGCAGTATTTT. Translation: CASSREIAGGGTDTQYF.

The chain links TRBV20-1 to TRBJ2-5; D is perhaps TRBD1 or TRBD2 (5 bases each). Deletions cut 3 bases from V and 1 base from J, with 9 bases between. This CDR3 comprises 13 residues. Germline V lookup: CDR1 DFQATT, CDR2 SNEGSKA (reference sequence). CDR3 protein: CSASRGPQETQYF. In DNA form, the CDR3 reads TGCAGTGCTAGTAGGGGACCCCAAGAGACCCAGTACTTC.

The rearrangement joins TRBV5-6 to TRBJ2-3, with D perhaps TRBD1 (6 bases). V was cut by 5 bases and J by 2 bases, with 24 bases left in between. This CDR3 contains 18 residues. Germline-derived CDR1 and CDR2 are SGHDT and YYEEEE. The CDR3 is CASSLGAVGELYTDTQYF. The DNA of the CDR3 is TGTGCCAGCAGTCTGGGGGCTGTTGGAGAGCTCTACACAGATACGCAGTATTTT. Looking up the rest from reference TRBV5-6 and TRBJ2-3 gives the full variable domain: DAGVTQSPTHLIKTRGQQVTLRCSPKSGHDTVSWYQQALGQGPQFIFQYYEEEERQRGNFPDRFSGHQFPNYSSELNVNALLLGDSALYLCASSLGAVGELYTDTQYFGPGTRLTVL.

The chain recombines TRBV27 with TRBJ1-5; no definite D call. CDR1 MNHEY and CDR2 SMNVEV come from the germline V gene (reference sequence). The CDR3 spans 13 residues. With 4 bases removed from V and 6 bases from J, the gap between germline ends came to 10 bases. CDR3 DNA: TGTGCCAGCAGTTCCCACCCCGTTCAGCCCCAGCATTTT. This sequence encodes CASSSHPVQPQHF.

The chain combines TRBV7-9 with TRBJ1-1; TRBD1 is a possible D gene (6 bases). The CDR3 length is 14 residues. CDR1 SEHNR and CDR2 FQNEAQ come from the germline V gene (reference sequence). The germline V and J ends were trimmed by 3 bases and 2 bases, with 10 bases remaining between them. Here the CDR3 reads CASSFQGFNTEAFF. In nucleotides, the CDR3 is TGTGCCAGCAGCTTTCAGGGGTTTAACACTGAAGCTTTCTTT.

In this sample, this clone turned up a few times. The chain carries TRBV25-1 and TRBJ1-5; D call uncertain. Germline values: CDR1 MGHDK, CDR2 SYGVNS. The CDR3 runs to 14 residues. Trimming removed 2 bases from V and 5 bases from J, with 10 bases in between. The CDR3 region is CASSELVSDQPQHF. CDR3 nucleotide sequence: TGTGCCAGCAGTGAACTAGTGTCCGATCAGCCCCAGCATTTT.

CDR3: CASSYTGVAEAFF. The CDR3 region has the DNA TGTGCCAGCAGTTACACAGGGGTTGCTGAAGCTTTCTTT. The V gene is TRBV6-2 or TRBV6-3, the J gene TRBJ1-1; 7 positions match TRBD1. CDR3 size: 13 residues. Trimming took 2 bases from V and 6 from J; bases not matched to a gene: 3. Germline V lookup: CDR1 MNHEY, CDR2 SVGEGT.

In this sample, this clone turned up once. The chain carries TRBV5-5 and TRBJ2-7; TRBD2 might be the D (6 bases). The CDR3 has 15 amino acids. The V and J ends lost 4 bases and 1 base respectively, with 15 bases between them. From germline, CDR1 is SGHKS and CDR2 YYEKEE (reference sequence). CDR3 nucleotide sequence: TGTGCCAGCAGCCTTCGCCGGGCGGGATCCTACGAGCAGTACTTC. It encodes CASSLRRAGSYEQYF. Based on the CDR3 plus reference TRBV5-5 and TRBJ2-7, the full variable domain is DAGVTQSPTHLIKTRGQQVTLRCSPISGHKSVSWYQQVLGQGPQFIFQYYEKEERGRGNFPDRFSARQFPNYSSELNVNALLLGDSALYLCASSLRRAGSYEQYFGPGTRLTVT.

This sequence joins TRBV29-1 and TRBJ1-4; TRBD1 is a possible D gene (5 bases). The ends were cut back, 4 bases at V and 3 bases at J, with 9 bases in the middle. Germline V gene sequence: CDR1 SQVTM, CDR2 ANQGSEA. The CDR3 is 13 residues long. The CDR3 protein is CSVVRDPNEKLFF. The CDR3 DNA follows: TGCAGCGTTGTCAGGGACCCTAATGAAAAACTGTTTTTT. The full variable domain, rest sourced from reference TRBV29-1 and TRBJ1-4, is SAVISQKPSRDICQRGTSLTIQCQVDSQVTMMFWYRQQPGQSLTLIATANQGSEATYESGFVIDKFPISRPNLTFSTLTVSNMSPEDSSIYLCSVVRDPNEKLFFGSGTQLSVL.

This chain uses TRBV6-5 with TRBJ1-2; TRBD1 might be the D (6 bases). The CDR3 is made up of 12 amino acids. V lost 2 bases and J lost 6, with 7 bases in between. Germline lookup yields CDR1 MNHEY and CDR2 SVGAGI. In DNA form, the CDR3 reads TGTGCCAGCAGTTACGGGGGCCATGGCTACACCTTC. It is translated as CASSYGGHGYTF.

The gene calls are TRBV6-5 and TRBJ1-3; TRBD1 agrees at 7 bases. Germline CDR1 and CDR2: MNHEY and SVGAGI. V shed 5 bases, J shed 8 bases, and the junction held 9 bases outside the gene matches. CDR3 size: 14 residues. CDR3 in amino acids: CASSRDRDGDTIYF. The CDR3 DNA sequence: TGTGCCAGCAGTCGCGACAGGGATGGGGACACCATATATTTT.

The V and J genes are TRBV10-3 and TRBJ1-1, with TRBD1 matching 9 bases. This CDR3 has 14 residues. Germline V lookup: CDR1 ENHRY, CDR2 SYGVKD. V was clipped by 7 bases and J by 3 bases; unmatched bases: 6. This chain's CDR3 is CAITTTGGDTEAFF. CDR3 bases: TGTGCCATCACCACGACAGGGGGGGACACTGAAGCTTTCTTT.

The chain uses TRBV12-3 or TRBV12-4 and TRBJ1-1; D gene unclear. This CDR3 is 13 amino acids long. V lost 4 bases to trimming and J lost 1 base, with 7 bases between them. The DNA for the CDR3 is TGTGCCAGCAGTTCAGTAGAGAACACTGAAGCTTTCTTT. Amino acids: CASSSVENTEAFF.